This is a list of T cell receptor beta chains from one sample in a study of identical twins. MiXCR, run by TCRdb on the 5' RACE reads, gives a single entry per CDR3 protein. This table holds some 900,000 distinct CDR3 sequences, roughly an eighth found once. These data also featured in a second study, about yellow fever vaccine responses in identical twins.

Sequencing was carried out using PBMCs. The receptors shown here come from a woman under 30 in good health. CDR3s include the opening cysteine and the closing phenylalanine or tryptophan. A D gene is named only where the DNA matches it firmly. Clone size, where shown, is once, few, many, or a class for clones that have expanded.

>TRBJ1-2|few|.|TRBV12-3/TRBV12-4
CASSPSYTIWADYGYTF
TGTGCCAGCAGTCCATCCTATACAATATGGGCCGACTATGGCTACACCTTC
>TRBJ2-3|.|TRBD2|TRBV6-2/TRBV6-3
CASSLPTGGASGRTSTDTQYF
TGTGCCAGCAGTTTACCCACCGGTGGGGCTAGCGGTAGAACCAGCACAGATACGCAGTATTTT
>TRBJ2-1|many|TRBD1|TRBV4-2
CASSQGDRDANEQFF
TGTGCCAGCAGCCAAGGGGACAGGGATGCCAATGAGCAGTTCTTC
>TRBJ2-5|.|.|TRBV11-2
CASRHSGQETQYF
TGTGCCAGCAGGCATAGCGGCCAAGAGACCCAGTACTTC
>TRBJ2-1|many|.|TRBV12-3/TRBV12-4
CASSLAGGRPDNEQFF
TGTGCCAGCAGTTTAGCGGGGGGGCGTCCGGACAATGAGCAGTTCTTC
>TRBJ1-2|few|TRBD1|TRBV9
CASSKSPGGYGYTF
TGTGCCAGCAGCAAAAGCCCAGGGGGCTATGGCTACACCTTC
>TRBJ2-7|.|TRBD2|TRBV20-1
CSARDIERGTPWEQYF
TGCAGTGCTAGAGATATTGAGCGGGGCACCCCTTGGGAGCAGTACTTC
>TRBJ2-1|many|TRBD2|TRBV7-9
CASSAGTSSYNEQFF
TGTGCCAGCAGCGCCGGGACTAGCTCCTACAATGAGCAGTTCTTC
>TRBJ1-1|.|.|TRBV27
CASRQGITEAFF
TGTGCCAGCAGGCAGGGTATCACTGAAGCTTTCTTT
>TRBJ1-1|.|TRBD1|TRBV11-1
CASSLGGTGVSRGTEAFF
TGTGCCAGCAGCTTAGGTGGGACAGGGGTTAGTAGGGGAACTGAAGCTTTCTTT
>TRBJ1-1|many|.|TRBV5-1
CASSLGTGLSTEAFF
TGCGCCAGCAGCTTGGGAACAGGGTTGAGCACTGAAGCTTTCTTT
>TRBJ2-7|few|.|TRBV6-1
CASSESPVGPYEQYF
TGTGCCAGCAGTGAATCCCCCGTCGGGCCCTACGAGCAGTACTTC
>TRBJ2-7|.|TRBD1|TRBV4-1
CASSQAQGPSYEQYF
TGCGCCAGCAGCCAAGCACAGGGGCCATCCTACGAGCAGTACTTC
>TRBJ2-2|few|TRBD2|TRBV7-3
CASSLPRLAGGSGELFF
TGTGCCAGCAGCTTACCCCGACTAGCGGGAGGGTCCGGGGAGCTGTTTTTT
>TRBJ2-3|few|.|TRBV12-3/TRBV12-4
CASSNGLARGSDTQYF
TGTGCCAGCAGTAATGGGCTAGCGAGGGGCTCGGATACGCAGTATTTT
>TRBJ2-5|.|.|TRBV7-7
CASSLGPGTDGETQYF
TGTGCCAGCAGCTTAGGTCCAGGGACCGACGGAGAGACCCAGTACTTC
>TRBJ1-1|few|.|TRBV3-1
CASSHGTGQTEAFF
TGTGCCAGCAGCCATGGAACCGGACAGACTGAAGCTTTCTTT
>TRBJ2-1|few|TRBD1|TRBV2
CASSDRASSYNEQFF
TGTGCCAGCAGCGACAGGGCGAGCTCCTACAATGAGCAGTTCTTC
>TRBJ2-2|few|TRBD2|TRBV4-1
CASSPGLAGGGTGELFF
TGCGCCAGCAGCCCGGGACTAGCGGGGGGAGGCACCGGGGAGCTGTTTTTT
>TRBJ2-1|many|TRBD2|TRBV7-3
CASSRTSTNEQFF
TGTGCCAGCAGCAGGACTAGCACCAATGAGCAGTTCTTC
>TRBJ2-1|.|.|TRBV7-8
CASSAVQGGGGEQFF
TGTGCCAGCAGCGCGGTCCAGGGCGGAGGTGGTGAGCAGTTCTTC
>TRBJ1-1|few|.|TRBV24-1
CAAQAQGNTEAFF
TGTGCCGCCCAGGCACAGGGGAACACTGAAGCTTTCTTT
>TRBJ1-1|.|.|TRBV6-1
CASSLTGSGTEAFF
TGTGCCAGCAGCCTTACAGGGTCGGGCACTGAAGCTTTCTTT
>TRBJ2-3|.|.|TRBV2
CASSVGGASPDTQYF
TGTGCCAGCAGTGTGGGGGGGGCAAGTCCAGATACGCAGTATTTT